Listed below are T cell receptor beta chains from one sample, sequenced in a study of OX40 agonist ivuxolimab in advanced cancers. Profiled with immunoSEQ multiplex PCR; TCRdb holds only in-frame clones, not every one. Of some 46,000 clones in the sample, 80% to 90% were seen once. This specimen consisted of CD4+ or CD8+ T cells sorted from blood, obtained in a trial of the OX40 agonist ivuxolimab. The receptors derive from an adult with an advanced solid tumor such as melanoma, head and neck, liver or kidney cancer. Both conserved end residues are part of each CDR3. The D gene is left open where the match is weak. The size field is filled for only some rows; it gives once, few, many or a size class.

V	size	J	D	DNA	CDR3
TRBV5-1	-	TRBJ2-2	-	TGCGCCAGCAGCTTGGGGCCTAGCGAGCCGCACACCGGGGAGCTGTTTTTT	CASSLGPSEPHTGELFF
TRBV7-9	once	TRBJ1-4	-	TGTGCCAGCAGCCCACGGGACATCGATGAAAAACTGTTTTTT	CASSPRDIDEKLFF
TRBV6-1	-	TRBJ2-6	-	TGTGCCAGCAGTGAAGGGGTAACTGGGGCCAACGTCCTGACTTTC	CASSEGVTGANVLTF
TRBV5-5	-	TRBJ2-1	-	TGTGCCAGCAGCGCATGGCCCCGTTATGAGCAGTTCTTC	CASSAWPRYEQFF
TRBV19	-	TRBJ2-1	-	TGTGCCAGTAGTATCCCAGGGTTTATGGGTGAGCAGTTCTTC	CASSIPGFMGEQFF
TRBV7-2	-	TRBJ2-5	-	TGTGCCAGCAGTGGGGAGGAGACCCAGTACTTC	CASSGEETQYF
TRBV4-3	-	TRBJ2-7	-	TGCGCCAGCAGCCTGATAGACGGGGGCTACGAGCAGTACTTC	CASSLIDGGYEQYF
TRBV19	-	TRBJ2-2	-	TGTGCCAGTAGTATTATAGAGACCGAATTGGAGGGGGCCGGGGAGCTGTTTTTT	CASSIIETELEGAGELFF
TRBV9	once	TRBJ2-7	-	TGTGCCAGCAGCGGAACGTGGGGCGGGTACGAGCAGTACTTC	CASSGTWGGYEQYF
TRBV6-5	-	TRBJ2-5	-	TGTGCCAGCAGACGGGACTCCCTGGGCCAAGAGACCCAGTACTTC	CASRRDSLGQETQYF
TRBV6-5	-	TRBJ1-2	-	TGTGCCAGCAGTTACTCAGGACGTTTTTATGGCTACACCTTC	CASSYSGRFYGYTF
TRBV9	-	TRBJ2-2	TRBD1	TGTGCCAGCAGCGTGAGAGACGGACAGGGAGACACCGGGGAGCTGTTTTTT	CASSVRDGQGDTGELFF
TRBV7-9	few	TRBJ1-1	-	TGTGCCAGCACAGGGTATGGGAACACTGAAGCTTTCTTT	CASTGYGNTEAFF
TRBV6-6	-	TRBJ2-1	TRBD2	TGTGCCAGCAGTTACTTTAGCGGGAGCCCAGCTATTGAGCAGTTCTTC	CASSYFSGSPAIEQFF
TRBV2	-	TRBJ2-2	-	TGTGCCAGCAGTGTTGGGGCAGAGATTAACACCGGGGAGCTGTTTTTT	CASSVGAEINTGELFF
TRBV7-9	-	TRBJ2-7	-	TGTGCCAGCAGCTTACCGGCAGGGAAGGGCTACGAGCAGTACTTC	CASSLPAGKGYEQYF
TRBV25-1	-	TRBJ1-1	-	TGTGCCAGCAGTGAATATTTACCGGAATCGGCTTTCTTT	CASSEYLPESAFF
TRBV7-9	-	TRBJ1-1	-	TGTGCCAGCACCGGTAAGGCAGGCGTTTACACTGAAGCTTTCTTT	CASTGKAGVYTEAFF
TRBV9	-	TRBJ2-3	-	TGTGCCAGCAGCGCTGGAAGGGGGGTTGGCGATACGCAGTATTTT	CASSAGRGVGDTQYF
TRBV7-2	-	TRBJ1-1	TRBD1	TGTGCCAGCAGCTTAGGGGACAGGGGGGGCAACACTGAAGCTTTCTTT	CASSLGDRGGNTEAFF
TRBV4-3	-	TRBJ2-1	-	TGCGCCAGCAGCCAAGAAAGGGCAGCTTATTACAATGAGCAGTTCTTC	CASSQERAAYYNEQFF
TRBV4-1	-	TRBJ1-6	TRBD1	TGCGCCAGCAGCCCCCAGCTTCCGGGACAGGGGTATAATTCACCCCTCCACTTT	CASSPQLPGQGYNSPLHF
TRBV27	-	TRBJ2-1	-	TGTACCAGCAGTTGGAGCAATGAGCAGTTCTTC	CTSSWSNEQFF
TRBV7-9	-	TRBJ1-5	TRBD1	TGTGCCAGCAGCCCCTCCCCGGACAGGGGCTGTCAGCCCCAGCATTTT	CASSPSPDRGCQPQHF
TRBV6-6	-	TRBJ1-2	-	TGTGCCAGCAGTTTAGCCACAGGGAAGGACGGCTACACCTTC	CASSLATGKDGYTF
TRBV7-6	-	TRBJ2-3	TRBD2	TGTGCCAGCAGCTTATTCCAGGGTGGAAGCGGGGAAGCAGATACGCAGTATTTT	CASSLFQGGSGEADTQYF
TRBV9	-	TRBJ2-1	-	TGTGCCAGCACCCTAGGGGGTAGCTCCTACAATGAGCAGTTCTTC	CASTLGGSSYNEQFF
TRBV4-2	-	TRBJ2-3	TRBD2	TGTGCCAGCATGCCCGGGACTAGCTCTAGCACAGATACGCAGTATTTT	CASMPGTSSSTDTQYF
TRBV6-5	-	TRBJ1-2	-	TGTGCCAGCAGTTACTCTTCAGACCTTAACTATGGCTACACCTTC	CASSYSSDLNYGYTF
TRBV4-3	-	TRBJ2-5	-	TGCGCCAGCAGCCAAACCCCCTTGTACCAAGAGACCCAGTACTTC	CASSQTPLYQETQYF
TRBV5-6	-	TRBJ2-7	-	TGTGCCAGCAGTCACCGGGACAATGCCTACGAGCAGTACTTC	CASSHRDNAYEQYF
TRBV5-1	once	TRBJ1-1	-	TGCGCCAGCAGCTTGGTATTAGGACACTTGAACACTGAAGCTTTCTTT	CASSLVLGHLNTEAFF
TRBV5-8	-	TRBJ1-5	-	TGTGCCAGCAGCTGGGGGGGCAATCAGCCCCAGCATTTT	CASSWGGNQPQHF
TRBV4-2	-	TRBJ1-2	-	TGTGCCAGCAGCCAAGAGTCAGGGACCTATGGCTACACCTTC	CASSQESGTYGYTF
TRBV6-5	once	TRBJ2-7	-	TGTGCCAGCAGTTACTCGAGACCAAAGGACTACGAGCAGTACTTC	CASSYSRPKDYEQYF
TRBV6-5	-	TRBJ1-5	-	TGTGCCAGCAGTTACGAGAAGGGGTTCCAGCCCCAGCATTTT	CASSYEKGFQPQHF
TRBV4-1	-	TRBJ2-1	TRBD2	TGCGCCAGCAGCCCCGCCCTAAGCGGGAGGGACAATGAGCAGTTCTTC	CASSPALSGRDNEQFF
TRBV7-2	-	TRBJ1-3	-	TGTGCCAGCAGCTTAGCCTACGTCGGAGGTTTCTCTGGAAACACCATATATTTT	CASSLAYVGGFSGNTIYF
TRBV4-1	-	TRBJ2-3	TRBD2	TGCGCCAGCAGCCAAGTTTTTGCTAGCGGGGGATCCCGCACAGATACGCAGTATTTT	CASSQVFASGGSRTDTQYF
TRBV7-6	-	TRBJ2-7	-	TGTGCCAGCAGCTTAGATCCGGGGTCCTACGAGCAGTACTTC	CASSLDPGSYEQYF
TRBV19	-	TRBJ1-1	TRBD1	TGTGCCAGTAGTATTGTCGACAGGGGGGCTGAAGCTTTCTTT	CASSIVDRGAEAFF
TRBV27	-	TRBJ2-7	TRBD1	TGTGCCAGCAGTTTATCGACGCCCGACAGGGGTTCGTACTTC	CASSLSTPDRGSYF
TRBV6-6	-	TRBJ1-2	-	TGTGCCAGCAGTTACATACAGCGTCAAGGCTACACCTTC	CASSYIQRQGYTF
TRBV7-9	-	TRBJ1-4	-	TGTGCCAGCAGCTTAGTGCTAATCGGGGATAATGAAAAACTGTTTTTT	CASSLVLIGDNEKLFF
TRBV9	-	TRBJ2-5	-	TGTGCCAGCAGCGTAGAAGGGGGTGGGGAGACCCAGTACTTC	CASSVEGGGETQYF
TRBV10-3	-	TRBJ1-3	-	TGTGCCATCAGTGATGCAGGGATCTCTGGAAACACCATATATTTT	CAISDAGISGNTIYF
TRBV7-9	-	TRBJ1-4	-	TGTGCCAGCAGCTTGCGTTCAGGGAAAGATGAAAAACTGTTTTTT	CASSLRSGKDEKLFF
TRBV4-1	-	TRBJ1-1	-	TGCGCCAGCAGCCCCAAGAGCGAGGGAATCAGCACTGAAGCTTTCTTT	CASSPKSEGISTEAFF
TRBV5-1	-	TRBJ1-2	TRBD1	TGCGCCAGCAGCCTCCGGACAGGGGAGGTTTATGGCTACACCTTC	CASSLRTGEVYGYTF
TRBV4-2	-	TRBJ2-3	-	TGTGCCAGCAGCCGAACCGGGACGGCCCCAGCGGCGCAGTATTTT	CASSRTGTAPAAQYF
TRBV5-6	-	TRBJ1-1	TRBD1	TGTGCCAGCAGCCCCTCCTCAGGGGGTAGGACTGAAGCTTTCTTT	CASSPSSGGRTEAFF
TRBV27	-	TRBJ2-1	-	TGTGCCAGCAGTCAACTATCGTGGAATGAGCAGTTCTTC	CASSQLSWNEQFF